This T cell receptor (beta chain) was captured by sequencing in a study of T cell changes during pregnancy in multiple sclerosis. CDR1 and CDR2 from the germline V gene are LGHNA and YSLEER. The V and J ends lost 0 bases and 6 bases respectively, with 11 bases between them. CDR3 size: 14 residues. Only in-frame clones appear in the TCRdb table, and some are missing; sequencing was by immunoSEQ multiplex PCR. Of more than 50,000 clones detected, roughly nine tenths appear once; the ten largest clones hold around 2.5%. The source of this sequence is a female donor with multiple sclerosis, enrolled in a pregnancy study. This sample comprised peripheral blood, obtained in the first trimester of pregnancy. The chain joins TRBV4-3 to TRBJ1-1; unclear D gene. The CDR3 here is CASSQESLGAEAFF. The CDR3 nucleotides are TGCGCCAGCAGCCAAGAATCCCTGGGAGCTGAAGCTTTCTTT.